The 2 T cell receptor beta chains below come from one sample, sequenced in a study of shared clonotypes between healthy human individuals. Only in-frame clones appear in the TCRdb table, and some are missing; sequencing was by immunoSEQ multiplex PCR. The sample consists of more than 2 million clones, approximately 95% of them appearing once. Material for sequencing was naive CD4+ T cells sorted from blood. The subset is: CD45RA+ positively selected. The receptor source for this set is a young man in good health.

J is TRBJ2-5 and V is TRBV28; the D is unclear. The V gene lost 6 bases and the J gene lost 2 bases, with 19 bases spanning the gap. The CDR3 has 16 residues. CDR1 MDHEN and CDR2 SYDVKM come from the germline V gene. The CDR3 reads CASSPSGLRMQETQYF. CDR3 DNA: TGTGCCAGCAGCCCGTCAGGCTTGAGGATGCAAGAGACCCAGTACTTC.

The J gene is TRBJ1-3, the V gene TRBV9; 9 nucleotides line up with TRBD1. J was trimmed by 2 bases and V by 4 bases; bases with no gene match: 4. The CDR3 runs to 15 residues. Germline V lookup: CDR1 SGDLS, CDR2 YYNGEE. In DNA, the CDR3 is TGTGCCAGCAGCCCATGGGACAGGGCTGGAAACACCATATATTTT. Encoded protein: CASSPWDRAGNTIYF.